The next 6 T cell receptor beta chains were all read from a single sample in a study of human T cells and chemical hapten exposure. The time point: healthy volunteer bleed at 6 weeks. Unfractionated whole blood yielded total RNA. TCRdb reprocessed the RACE reads via MiXCR and lists one record per CDR3 protein. Counted here are about 47,000 distinct CDR3 sequences, around 4% occurring once; the ten biggest clones make up about 5.6%. What was sequenced was whole blood. Every receptor here comes from a human donor in good health. Some clones in this sample may be carry-over from other donors' samples.

This clonotype was recorded many times. The chain combines TRBV10-3 with TRBJ2-3; the D gene is possibly TRBD2 (7 bases). V lost 3 bases, J lost 4 bases, and 11 bases lay in between. Germline CDR1 is ENHRY and CDR2 is SYGVKD. This CDR3 is 14 amino acids long. Written as DNA, the CDR3 is TGTGCCATCAGTGAAGGGGGGAGGGCAGATACGCAGTATTTT. This gives the protein CAISEGGRADTQYF.

This clonotype was observed a few times. This chain joins TRBV11-2 and TRBJ2-3; tentatively, D is TRBD1 (5 bases). With 4 bases removed from V and 0 bases from J, the gap between germline ends came to 11 bases. Germline CDR1 reads SGHAT; CDR2 reads FQNNGV. The CDR3 consists of 15 residues. The CDR3 protein is CASSSDTISTDTQYF. CDR3 in DNA: TGTGCCAGCAGCTCGGACACGATAAGCACAGATACGCAGTATTTT.

In its sample, this clonotype was seen a few times. The rearrangement uses TRBV7-3 and TRBJ1-6; no clear D. The V end lost 4 bases, the J end lost 4 bases, and 5 bases lay between the germline ends. Germline V gene lookup returns CDR1 SGHTA and CDR2 FQGTGA. This CDR3 has 13 residues. In DNA form, the CDR3 reads TGTGCCAGCAGCTACGAGTATAATTCACCCCTCCACTTT. Its protein product is CASSYEYNSPLHF.

This clonotype appeared many times. The chain couples TRBV28 to TRBJ2-1, with 9 bases that match TRBD2. Germline V lookup: CDR1 MDHEN, CDR2 SYDVKM. The CDR3 has 14 residues. Trimming at V came to 7 bases and at J to 4 bases, leaving 5 bases not matched to a gene. The CDR3 sequence is CASKVTSGYNEQFF. The CDR3 coding sequence is TGTGCCAGCAAGGTGACTAGCGGTTACAATGAGCAGTTCTTC.

This clonotype has ten or more counts. V is TRBV4-1 and J is TRBJ1-5; the match to TRBD1 covers 7 bases. Germline values: CDR1 MGHRA, CDR2 YSYEKL. V lost 0 bases to trimming and J lost 3 bases; unmatched junction nucleotides: 2. The CDR3 extends over 15 amino acids. The CDR3 DNA follows: TGCGCCAGCAGCCAAGAGGGACAGCTCAATCAGCCCCAGCATTTT. Encoded protein: CASSQEGQLNQPQHF.

The rearrangement uses TRBV6-5 and TRBJ1-5; D may be TRBD1 (6 bases). V lost 5 bases, J lost 1 base, and 9 bases lay in between. The length of the CDR3 is 14 residues. From germline, CDR1 is MNHEY and CDR2 SVGAGI. For the CDR3, the DNA is TGTGCCAGCAGTGAGGACAGAAGCAATCAGCCCCAGCATTTT. Protein sequence: CASSEDRSNQPQHF.